These T cell receptor beta chains were read from a single sample in a study of cytomegalovirus exposure and HLA in healthy donors. Sequencing was performed with immunoSEQ multiplex PCR; in TCRdb, only in-frame clones are kept and a portion is missing. The sample has about 140,000 clones, approximately 71% seen once; the top ten hold about 3.1%. Specimen: PBMCs. The receptors were sampled from a man between 35 and 55 years old in good health and CMV-seronegative. The CDR3 runs from the conserved cysteine through the conserved F or W. Each record gives: V gene, D gene, clone size, J gene, CDR3 DNA, CDR3 protein. The D gene is left open where the match is weak. Only part of the rows carry a size: once, few, many, or a class if the clone is expanded.

TRBV6-5	TRBD1	once	TRBJ1-6	TGTGCCAGCAGCACCGGGACAGTGTCCCTCCACTTT	CASSTGTVSLHF
TRBV19	.	.	TRBJ1-3	TGTGCCAGTAGTATGCGCGGGAGACAGGTCAACTCTGGAAACACCATATATTTT	CASSMRGRQVNSGNTIYF
TRBV27	TRBD2	.	TRBJ2-2	TGTGCCAGCAGTTTTGCGGGGGAGAACACCGGGGAGCTGTTTTTT	CASSFAGENTGELFF
TRBV5-6	TRBD2	.	TRBJ2-5	TGTGCCAGCAGCTTGTATCGGACTAGCGGAGAGACCCAGTACTTC	CASSLYRTSGETQYF
TRBV28	.	.	TRBJ2-2	TGTGCCGGAGGGGATCGAACGGTACTGAACACCGGGGAGCTGTTTTTT	CAGGDRTVLNTGELFF
TRBV5-4	.	.	TRBJ1-5	TGTGCCAGCAGCTTGGAGAGGGATCAGCCCCAGCATTTT	CASSLERDQPQHF
TRBV29-1	.	.	TRBJ1-2	TGCAGCGTTCTCCATCGGGGGAACTATGGCTACACCTTC	CSVLHRGNYGYTF
TRBV15	TRBD1	.	TRBJ1-5	TGTGCCACCAGCAGAGGTGGGACAGGGCTTCAGCCCCAGCATTTT	CATSRGGTGLQPQHF
TRBV5-1	TRBD1	.	TRBJ2-3	TGCGCCAGCAGCTCCTACAGGGGTACAGAAGATACGCAGTATTTT	CASSSYRGTEDTQYF
TRBV6-5	.	few	TRBJ1-2	TGTGCCAGCAGTCAAGGGGCTAACTATGGCTACACCTTC	CASSQGANYGYTF
TRBV6-1	.	.	TRBJ1-3	TGTGCCAGCAGCCGCGGGCCTGGAAACACCATATATTTT	CASSRGPGNTIYF
TRBV6-5	TRBD1	few	TRBJ2-7	TGTGCCAGCAGTTATGGACAGGGGTTCTACGAGCAGTACTTC	CASSYGQGFYEQYF
TRBV5-4	.	.	TRBJ2-7	TGTGCCAGCAGCTTGGTGTCGGGGGAGCAGTACTTC	CASSLVSGEQYF
TRBV6-5	.	few	TRBJ1-5	TGTGCCACTCTTCAAACAGGGATCGATCAGCCCCAGCATTTT	CATLQTGIDQPQHF
TRBV2	.	few	TRBJ1-4	TGTGCCAGTGCGGGGACCGGTAATGAAAAACTGTTTTTT	CASAGTGNEKLFF
TRBV7-3	TRBD2	few	TRBJ2-1	TGTGCCAGCAGCTTCGGACTAGAGGGCAATGAGCAGTTCTTC	CASSFGLEGNEQFF
TRBV18	.	few	TRBJ2-7	TGTGCCAGCTCGGCCCCTACGACAGCATCCTACGAGCAGTACTTC	CASSAPTTASYEQYF
TRBV5-1	TRBD2	.	TRBJ2-7	TGCGCCAGCAGCTTGTTGGGAGGGAACGAGCAGTACTTC	CASSLLGGNEQYF
TRBV2	TRBD1	.	TRBJ2-1	TGTGCCAGCAGTGAAGTAGGGACAGACGGCGCAAATGAGCAGTTCTTC	CASSEVGTDGANEQFF
TRBV5-1	.	.	TRBJ2-7	TGCGCCAGCAGCTTGGGAGGCTCGAGCTCCTACGAGCAGTACTTC	CASSLGGSSSYEQYF
TRBV6-1	TRBD2	once	TRBJ2-1	TGTGCCAGCAAAAGACTAGCGGAAAACAATGAGCAGTTCTTC	CASKRLAENNEQFF
TRBV5-4	.	once	TRBJ1-2	TGTGCCAGCAACGCCGACAGAGAATCAGGAGGCTACACCTTC	CASNADRESGGYTF
TRBV23-1	.	few	TRBJ1-5	TGCGCCAGTTTAGGGGATGTCGAGAGCAATCAGCCCCAGCATTTT	CASLGDVESNQPQHF
TRBV2	.	once	TRBJ1-4	TGTGCCAGCAGTGAATTCGGGGGGGGGCGTGAAAAACTGTTTTTT	CASSEFGGGREKLFF
TRBV7-8	.	.	TRBJ2-7	TGTGCCAGCAGCCTAGCCTTCGGGGAAACCTACGAGCAGTACTTC	CASSLAFGETYEQYF
TRBV7-9	.	.	TRBJ2-7	TGTGCCAGCAGCTTGAACAGGGACGTACACGAGCAGTACTTC	CASSLNRDVHEQYF
TRBV9	TRBD2	.	TRBJ2-7	TGTGCCAGCAGTGTGGGGGGGACCAGCTCCTACGAGCAGTACTTC	CASSVGGTSSYEQYF
TRBV25-1	.	.	TRBJ2-5	TGTGCCAGCACCCCAACTCTGACAGAAAAAGAGACCCAGTACTTC	CASTPTLTEKETQYF
TRBV28	.	.	TRBJ1-1	TGTGTAGCTGCCCATATGAACACTGAAGCTTTCTTT	CVAAHMNTEAFF
TRBV29-1	TRBD1	few	TRBJ1-1	TGCAGCGTCTGGACAGGGGGCGGAAGAGGCACTGAAGCTTTCTTT	CSVWTGGGRGTEAFF
TRBV7-8	TRBD1	.	TRBJ1-2	TGTGCCAGCAGCACCTACAGGGGGGAAGGAGCCTCTCAGGGCTACACCTTC	CASSTYRGEGASQGYTF
TRBV27	TRBD1	.	TRBJ2-7	TGTGCCAGCAGTGTCTTCGGGACAGCTTTCTACGAGCAGTACTTC	CASSVFGTAFYEQYF
TRBV6-5	TRBD1	few	TRBJ1-1	TGTGCCAGCAGTCGACAGGGGGGCATGAACACTGAAGCTTTCTTT	CASSRQGGMNTEAFF
TRBV7-3	TRBD1	few	TRBJ2-1	TGTGCCAGCAGCTTAGGGGGCGACAGGGTGAGGCAGTTCTTC	CASSLGGDRVRQFF
TRBV4-3	.	.	TRBJ2-7	TGCGCCAGCAGCCAAGAGTTCGACGCGGCCTACGAGCAGTACTTC	CASSQEFDAAYEQYF
TRBV5-1	TRBD1	once	TRBJ2-1	TGCGCCAGCAGTTCGGGACAGGGCAGCTCCTACAATGAGCAGTTCTTC	CASSSGQGSSYNEQFF
TRBV21-1	.	.	TRBJ1-5	TGTGCCAGCAGCAAAGCGCGGGGGCGCAGGCAGCCCCAGCATTTT	CASSKARGRRQPQHF
TRBV30	.	.	TRBJ1-1	TGTGCCTGGAGTGGAAGGGGCCCACGGAATGGTTTCTTT	CAWSGRGPRNGFF
TRBV19	TRBD1	.	TRBJ1-1	TGTGCCAGTGGGACAGCTGTGAACACTGAAGCTTTCTTT	CASGTAVNTEAFF
TRBV28	.	.	TRBJ1-3	TGTGCCAGCACCCTCCCCGGGGACATGGACGGAAACACCATATATTTT	CASTLPGDMDGNTIYF
TRBV7-9	.	.	TRBJ2-7	TGTGCCAGCAGCCCCAAGCACAGGGTTTCGCTCTACGAGCAGTACTTC	CASSPKHRVSLYEQYF
TRBV5-1	TRBD1	.	TRBJ1-1	TGCGCCAGCAGCCGGGACAGGCAGAACACTGAAGCTTTCTTT	CASSRDRQNTEAFF
TRBV5-6	.	.	TRBJ1-5	TGTGCCAGCAGCTCAAACAGGGATCATCAGCCCCAGCATTTT	CASSSNRDHQPQHF
TRBV6-1	.	.	TRBJ2-5	TGTGCCAGCAATTTACAGGAACAAGAGACCCAGTACTTC	CASNLQEQETQYF